The T cell receptor (beta chain) under discussion was sequenced for a study of identical twins. Study-wide results and caveats: Excess twin sharing in beta out-of-frame sequences was weaker. In cord blood, abundant beta clonotypes had fewer insertions; memory showed no trend.

The sample holds a few counts of this clonotype. Its matching antigen is unknown. Through template switching, a universal primer site was introduced, and the cDNA contained unique molecular identifiers. TCRdb reprocessed the 5' RACE reads via MiXCR and lists one record per CDR3 protein. Altogether 420,000 or so distinct CDR3 sequences are present, approximately 17% being singletons, with the ten largest covering roughly 12%. Every donor was a healthy Caucasian. In germline, CDR1 is SGHDT, CDR2 YYEEEE. The CDR3 has 17 residues. Trimming removed 6 bases from V and 2 bases from J; junction bases left unmatched: 16.

The gene calls are TRBV5-6 and TRBJ2-5; 7 bases line up with TRBD1. The sequence derives from a man between 50 and 59 years old in good health. The sequencing sample was made of naive T cells sorted from blood. CDR3 loop: CASTATGLYRVQETQYF. The CDR3 DNA is TGTGCCAGCACCGCGACAGGGTTGTATAGGGTTCAAGAGACCCAGTACTTC.